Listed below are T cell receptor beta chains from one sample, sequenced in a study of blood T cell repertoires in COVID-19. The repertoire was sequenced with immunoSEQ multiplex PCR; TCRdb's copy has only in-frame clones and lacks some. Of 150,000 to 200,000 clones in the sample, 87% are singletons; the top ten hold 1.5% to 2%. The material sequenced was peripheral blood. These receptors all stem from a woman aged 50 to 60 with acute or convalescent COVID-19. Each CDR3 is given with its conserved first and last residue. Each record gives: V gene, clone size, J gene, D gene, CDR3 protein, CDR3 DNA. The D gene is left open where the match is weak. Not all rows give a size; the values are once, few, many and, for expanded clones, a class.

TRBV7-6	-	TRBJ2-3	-	CASSEIGGLGTDTQYF	TGTGCCAGCAGCGAAATTGGAGGACTCGGCACAGATACGCAGTATTTT
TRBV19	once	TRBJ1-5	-	CASNNRDKNQPQHF	TGTGCCAGTAATAATCGGGACAAAAATCAGCCCCAGCATTTT
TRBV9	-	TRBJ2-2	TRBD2	CASSVEASGDTGELFF	TGTGCCAGCAGCGTAGAGGCTAGCGGAGACACCGGGGAGCTGTTTTTT
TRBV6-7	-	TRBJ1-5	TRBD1	CASSYSNSGAGGAEFSNQPQHF	TGTGCCAGCAGTTACTCGAACAGTGGTGCAGGGGGCGCCGAGTTTAGCAATCAGCCCCAGCATTTT
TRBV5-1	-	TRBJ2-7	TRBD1	CASSFTGGTYEQYF	TGCGCCAGCAGCTTCACAGGGGGAACCTACGAGCAGTACTTC
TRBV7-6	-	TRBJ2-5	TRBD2	CASSSGGRDQETQYF	TGTGCCAGCAGCTCGGGGGGGAGGGACCAAGAGACCCAGTACTTC
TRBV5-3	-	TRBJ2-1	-	CARSFSSNEQFF	TGTGCCAGAAGCTTTAGTAGCAATGAGCAGTTCTTC
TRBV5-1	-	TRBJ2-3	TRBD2	CASSLASGGDTQYF	TGCGCCAGCAGCTTGGCTAGCGGGGGGGATACGCAGTATTTT
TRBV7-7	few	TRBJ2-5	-	CASSAGVGGQETQYF	TGTGCCAGCAGCGCAGGGGTTGGGGGCCAAGAGACCCAGTACTTC
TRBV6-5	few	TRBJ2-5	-	CASVPLQGSGETQYF	TGTGCCAGCGTACCCTTACAGGGAAGCGGAGAGACCCAGTACTTC
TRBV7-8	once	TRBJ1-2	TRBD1	CASSFQTGEVGYTF	TGTGCCAGCAGCTTCCAAACAGGGGAGGTTGGCTACACCTTC
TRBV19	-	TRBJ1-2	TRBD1	CASLKIGRQGGYGYTF	TGTGCCAGCTTGAAAATTGGACGACAGGGCGGCTATGGCTACACCTTC
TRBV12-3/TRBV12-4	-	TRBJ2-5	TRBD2	CAGQREGETQYF	TGTGCCGGCCAAAGGGAGGGAGAGACCCAGTACTTC
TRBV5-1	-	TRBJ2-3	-	CASSLAGRGTDTQYF	TGCGCCAGCAGCTTGGCGGGCAGGGGAACAGATACGCAGTATTTT
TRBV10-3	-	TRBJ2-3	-	CAISAGGTDTQYF	TGTGCCATCAGTGCAGGCGGCACAGATACGCAGTATTTT
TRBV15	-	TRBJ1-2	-	CATSRERGGYGYTF	TGTGCCACCAGCAGAGAGCGGGGGGGCTATGGCTACACCTTC
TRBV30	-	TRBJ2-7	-	CAWSPNRVYEQYF	TGTGCCTGGAGTCCGAATAGAGTCTACGAGCAGTACTTC
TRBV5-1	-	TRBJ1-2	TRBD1	CASSSGGQGGYGYTF	TGCGCCAGCAGCTCCGGAGGACAGGGAGGCTATGGCTACACCTTC
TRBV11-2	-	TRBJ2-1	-	CASSLNLGGQFF	TGTGCCAGCAGCTTGAACCTGGGGGGGCAGTTCTTC
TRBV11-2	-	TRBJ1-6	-	CASSLVVRSPLHF	TGTGCCAGCAGCTTAGTCGTCCGTTCACCCCTCCACTTT
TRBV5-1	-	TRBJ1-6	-	CASSLFGDGDSPLHF	TGCGCCAGCAGCTTGTTCGGGGATGGGGATTCACCCCTCCACTTT
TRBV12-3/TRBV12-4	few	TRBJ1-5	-	CASSSRGAQHF	TGTGCCAGCAGTTCCCGGGGGGCCCAGCATTTT
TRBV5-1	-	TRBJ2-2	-	CASSLAGGPGTGELFF	TGCGCCAGCAGCTTGGCCGGGGGACCGGGCACCGGGGAGCTGTTTTTT
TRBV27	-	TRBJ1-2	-	CASSFNPGNYGYTF	TGTGCCAGCAGTTTTAACCCGGGGAACTATGGCTACACCTTC
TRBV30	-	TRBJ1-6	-	CAWSSFATPLHF	TGTGCCTGGAGTAGTTTCGCGACACCTCTCCACTTT
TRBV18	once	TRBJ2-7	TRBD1	CASSPPFGTGEYEQYF	TGTGCCAGCTCACCACCGTTCGGGACAGGGGAGTACGAGCAGTACTTC
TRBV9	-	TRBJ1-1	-	CASSVAGIGSEAFF	TGTGCCAGCAGCGTAGCAGGGATCGGTTCTGAAGCTTTCTTT
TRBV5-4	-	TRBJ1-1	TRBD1	CASSYWGQSMNTEAFF	TGTGCCAGCAGTTATTGGGGACAGTCAATGAACACTGAAGCTTTCTTT
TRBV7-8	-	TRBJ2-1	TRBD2	CASSSGPLGSGKEYEQFF	TGTGCCAGCAGCTCGGGCCCCCTGGGTAGCGGGAAAGAATATGAGCAGTTCTTC
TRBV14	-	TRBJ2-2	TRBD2	CASSSRRGENTGELFF	TGTGCCAGCAGCTCGCGGCGGGGGGAAAACACCGGGGAGCTGTTTTTT
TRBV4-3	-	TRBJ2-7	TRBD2	CASSHISGSGSYEQYF	TGCGCCAGCAGCCATATTAGCGGGAGTGGTTCCTACGAGCAGTACTTC
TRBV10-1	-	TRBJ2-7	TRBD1	CASSGPGTGEEEQYF	TGCGCCAGCAGTGGTCCCGGGACAGGGGAAGAGGAGCAGTACTTC
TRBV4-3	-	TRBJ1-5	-	CASSQEAQGQPQHF	TGCGCCAGCAGCCAAGAGGCCCAGGGACAGCCCCAGCATTTT
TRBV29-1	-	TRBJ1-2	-	CSVSIQGVHGYTF	TGCAGCGTTTCGATACAGGGTGTTCATGGCTACACCTTC
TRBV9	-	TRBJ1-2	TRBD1	CASSVSDRQYGYTF	TGTGCCAGCAGCGTATCGGACAGGCAGTATGGCTACACCTTC
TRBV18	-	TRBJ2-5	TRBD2	CASSPVREEETQYF	TGTGCCAGCTCACCGGTGCGGGAGGAAGAGACCCAGTACTTC
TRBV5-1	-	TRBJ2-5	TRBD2	CASSIRLAGQETQYF	TGCGCCAGCAGCATCCGACTAGCGGGGCAAGAGACCCAGTACTTC
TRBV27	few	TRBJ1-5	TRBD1	CASSPGDRGRNQPQHF	TGTGCCAGCAGTCCTGGGGACAGGGGTAGGAATCAGCCCCAGCATTTT
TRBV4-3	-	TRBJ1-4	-	CASSQEGQGNEKLFF	TGCGCCAGCAGCCAAGAAGGGCAGGGTAATGAAAAACTGTTTTTT